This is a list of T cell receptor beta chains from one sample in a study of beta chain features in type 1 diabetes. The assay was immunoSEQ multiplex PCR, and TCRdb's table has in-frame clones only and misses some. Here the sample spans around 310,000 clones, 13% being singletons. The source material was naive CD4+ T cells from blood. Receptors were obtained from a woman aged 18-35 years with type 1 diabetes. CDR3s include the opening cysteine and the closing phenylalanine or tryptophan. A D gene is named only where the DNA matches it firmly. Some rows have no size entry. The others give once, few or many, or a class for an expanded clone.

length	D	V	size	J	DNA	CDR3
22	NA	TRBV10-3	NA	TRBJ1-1	TGTGCCATCAGTGAGGGCCCTCGGTTTGTCGGTCGTTCAGGCGCCCCTAACACTGAAGCTTTCTTT	CAISEGPRFVGRSGAPNTEAFF
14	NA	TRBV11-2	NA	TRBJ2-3	TGTGCCAGCAGCTTATCCCAGGGATCAGATACGCAGTATTTT	CASSLSQGSDTQYF
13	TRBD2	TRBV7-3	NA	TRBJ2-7	TGTGCCAGCAGCCCCGGACTAGAGGGCGAGCAGTACTTC	CASSPGLEGEQYF
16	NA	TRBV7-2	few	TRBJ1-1	TGTGCCAGCAGCTTAGAGGTTTCCGGGTGGCACACTGAAGCTTTCTTT	CASSLEVSGWHTEAFF
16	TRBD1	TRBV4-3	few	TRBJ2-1	TGCGCCAGCAGCCTAGGCCGGACAGGGGGCGGTGATGAGCAGTTCTTC	CASSLGRTGGGDEQFF
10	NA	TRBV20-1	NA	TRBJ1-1	TGCAGTGGCGAACAGGGAAAAGCTTTCTTT	CSGEQGKAFF
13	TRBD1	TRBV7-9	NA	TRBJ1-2	TGTGCCAGCAGTTCGACAGGGCCCTATGGCTACACCTTC	CASSSTGPYGYTF
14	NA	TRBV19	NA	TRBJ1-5	TGTGCCAGTAGTAGGGCTTGGAGCAATCAGCCCCAGCATTTT	CASSRAWSNQPQHF
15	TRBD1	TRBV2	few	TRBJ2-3	TGTGCCAGCAGTGAGGGCAGGGGGCGCACAGATACGCAGTATTTT	CASSEGRGRTDTQYF
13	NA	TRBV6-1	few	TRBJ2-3	TGTGCCGTCGGGAGACGCGGCACAGATACGCAGTATTTT	CAVGRRGTDTQYF
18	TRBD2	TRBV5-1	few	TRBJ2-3	TGCGCCAGCAGCTTGGGGTCCCTAGCGGGAGGCGGCACAGATACGCAGTATTTT	CASSLGSLAGGGTDTQYF
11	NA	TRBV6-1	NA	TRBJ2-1	TGTGCCAGCAGCGCTAGCCATGAGCAGTTCTTC	CASSASHEQFF
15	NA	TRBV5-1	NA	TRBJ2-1	TGCGCCAGCAGCTTGGGGGGGCCTTCCTACAATGAGCAGTTCTTC	CASSLGGPSYNEQFF
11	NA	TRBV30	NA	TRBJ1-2	TGTGCCTGGAGTATGAGTTATGGCTACACCTTC	CAWSMSYGYTF
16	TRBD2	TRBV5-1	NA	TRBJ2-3	TGCGCCAGCAGCCCTCCTTCTAGCGGACTTACAGATACGCAGTATTTT	CASSPPSSGLTDTQYF
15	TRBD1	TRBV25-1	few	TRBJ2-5	TGTGCCAGCAGTCCCATAGACAGGGGCCAAGAGACCCAGTACTTC	CASSPIDRGQETQYF
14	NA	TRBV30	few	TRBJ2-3	TGTGCCTGGAGTCTATACAGTAGCACAGATACGCAGTATTTT	CAWSLYSSTDTQYF
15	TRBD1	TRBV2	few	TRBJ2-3	TGTGCCAGCAGTCAGGACAGGGCCCCCACAGATACGCAGTATTTT	CASSQDRAPTDTQYF
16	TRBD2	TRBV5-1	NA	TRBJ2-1	TGCGCCAGCAGCTTCGCGACTAGCGGGGCCTACAATGAGCAGTTCTTC	CASSFATSGAYNEQFF
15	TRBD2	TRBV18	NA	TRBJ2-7	TGTGCCAGCTCCCAAGGCGCGGGAGGGCCCAACGAGCAGTACTTC	CASSQGAGGPNEQYF
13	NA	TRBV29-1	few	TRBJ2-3	TGCAGCGTTTCCCCTCAGGACACAGATACGCAGTATTTT	CSVSPQDTDTQYF
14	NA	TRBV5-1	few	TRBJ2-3	TGCGCCAGCAGCTTGTCGATTAGTGCAGATACGCAGTATTTT	CASSLSISADTQYF
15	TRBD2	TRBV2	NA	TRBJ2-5	TGTGCCAGCACTGTGACTAGCGGGAGTGGGGAGACCCAGTACTTC	CASTVTSGSGETQYF
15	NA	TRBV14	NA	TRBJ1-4	TGTGCCAGCAGCCAACGGACACAGGGTGGTGAAAAACTGTTTTTT	CASSQRTQGGEKLFF
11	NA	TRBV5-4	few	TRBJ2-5	TGTGCCATGACAGAACAAGAGACCCAGTACTTC	CAMTEQETQYF
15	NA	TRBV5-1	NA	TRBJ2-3	TGCGCCAGCAGCCCCGGTGCGGGGTTCACAGATACGCAGTATTTT	CASSPGAGFTDTQYF
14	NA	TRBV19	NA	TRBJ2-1	TGTGCCAGTAGGCCGGGGTACTCCTACAATGAGCAGTTCTTC	CASRPGYSYNEQFF
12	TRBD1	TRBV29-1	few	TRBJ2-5	TGCAGCGTCGACAGGGGGCGAGAGACCCAGTACTTC	CSVDRGRETQYF
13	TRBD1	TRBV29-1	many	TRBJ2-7	TGCAGCGTGGTGGACAGGGAGCCCCTGGAGCAGTACTTC	CSVVDREPLEQYF
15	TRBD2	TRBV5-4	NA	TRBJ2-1	TGTGCCAGCAGCCAGGGACTAGCGGGAGGTAATGAGCAGTTCTTC	CASSQGLAGGNEQFF